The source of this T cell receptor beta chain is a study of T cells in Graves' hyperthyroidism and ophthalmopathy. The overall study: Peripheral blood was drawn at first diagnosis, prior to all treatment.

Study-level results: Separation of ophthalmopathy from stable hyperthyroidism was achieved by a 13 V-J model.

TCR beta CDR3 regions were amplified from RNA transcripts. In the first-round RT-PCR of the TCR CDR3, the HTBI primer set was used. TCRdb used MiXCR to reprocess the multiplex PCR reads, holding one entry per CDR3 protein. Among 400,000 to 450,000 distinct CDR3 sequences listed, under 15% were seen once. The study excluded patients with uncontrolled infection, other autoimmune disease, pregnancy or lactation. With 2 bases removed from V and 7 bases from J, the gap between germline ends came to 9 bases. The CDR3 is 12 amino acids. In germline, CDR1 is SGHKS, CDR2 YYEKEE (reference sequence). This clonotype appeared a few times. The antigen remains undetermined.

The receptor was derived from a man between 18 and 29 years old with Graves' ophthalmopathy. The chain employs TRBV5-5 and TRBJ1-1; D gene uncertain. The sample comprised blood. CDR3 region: CASSFGSSEAFF. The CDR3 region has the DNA TGTGCCAGCAGCTTTGGTTCGAGTGAAGCTTTCTTT. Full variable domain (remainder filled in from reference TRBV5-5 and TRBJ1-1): DAGVTQSPTHLIKTRGQQVTLRCSPISGHKSVSWYQQVLGQGPQFIFQYYEKEERGRGNFPDRFSARQFPNYSSELNVNALLLGDSALYLCASSFGSSEAFFGQGTRLTVV.